The rows below give T cell receptor beta chains drawn from one sample of a study of shared clonotypes between healthy human individuals. Profiling relied on immunoSEQ multiplex PCR, and the TCRdb table lists in-frame clones only, not all of them. The sample records around 2.3 million clones, 90% to 97% being singletons. Sequenced sample: naive CD4+ T cells sorted from blood. Source of these receptors: a young man in good health. The CDR3 runs from the conserved cysteine through the conserved F or W. The D gene is left open where the match is weak. Part of the rows lack a size; the others show once, few, many or a class for expanded clones.

j_call d_call clone_size v_call cdr3_aa cdr3_nt
TRBJ1-3 NA few TRBV6-5 CASRSVGNTIYF TGTGCCAGCAGAAGTGTTGGAAACACCATATATTTT
TRBJ2-7 NA NA TRBV4-1 CASSQVTSTGGSSYEQYF TGCGCCAGCAGCCAAGTTACTAGCACCGGAGGGAGCTCCTACGAGCAGTACTTC
TRBJ1-5 NA NA TRBV11-2 CASSLGQSNQPQHF TGTGCCAGCAGCTTAGGACAGAGCAATCAGCCCCAGCATTTT
TRBJ1-1 NA NA TRBV9 CASSVGGHMNTEAFF TGTGCCAGCAGCGTAGGCGGGCACATGAACACTGAAGCTTTCTTT
TRBJ1-6 NA NA TRBV27 CASHRRGVDSSPLHF TGTGCCAGCCATAGAAGGGGGGTGGATAGTTCACCCCTCCACTTT
TRBJ2-7 TRBD2 NA TRBV5-1 CASSLSSGSYEQYF TGCGCCAGCAGCTTGTCTAGCGGTTCCTACGAGCAGTACTTC
TRBJ1-1 NA NA TRBV4-3 CASSQGIEMNTEAFF TGCGCCAGCAGCCAAGGTATTGAGATGAACACTGAAGCTTTCTTT
TRBJ2-1 NA once TRBV18 CASSPPGLSSYNEQFF TGTGCCAGCTCACCACCGGGTTTGAGCTCCTACAATGAGCAGTTCTTC
TRBJ2-1 NA NA TRBV7-2 CASSPLFQYNEQFF TGTGCCAGCAGCCCCTTATTCCAATACAATGAGCAGTTCTTC
TRBJ2-3 NA NA TRBV7-9 CASSLIASVTDTQYF TGTGCCAGCAGCTTAATTGCTAGCGTCACAGATACGCAGTATTTT
TRBJ2-3 TRBD2 NA TRBV13 CASSLEVAGVADTQYF TGTGCCAGCAGCTTAGAGGTAGCGGGGGTGGCAGATACGCAGTATTTT
TRBJ1-4 TRBD1 NA TRBV6-6 CASDRAYGGANEKLFF TGTGCCAGCGACAGGGCCTATGGAGGGGCGAACGAAAAACTGTTTTTT
TRBJ2-2 NA NA TRBV11-3 CASSPSRAPGELFF TGTGCCAGCAGCCCCAGTAGGGCCCCCGGGGAGCTGTTTTTT
TRBJ1-1 NA NA TRBV7-2 CASSRRLEDTEAFF TGTGCCAGCAGCCGGAGGTTAGAAGACACTGAAGCTTTCTTT
TRBJ1-5 NA NA TRBV27 CASRPGQNSNQPQHF TGTGCCAGCAGGCCGGGGCAGAATAGCAATCAGCCCCAGCATTTT
TRBJ1-5 NA once TRBV2 CASSESNPNQPQHF TGTGCCAGCAGTGAGTCCAACCCCAATCAGCCCCAGCATTTT
TRBJ1-3 NA NA TRBV5-1 CASSLGQRGGGNTIYF TGCGCCAGCAGCTTGGGTCAGCGTGGCGGAGGAAACACCATATATTTT
TRBJ2-3 NA NA TRBV5-6 CASSLSWRNTDTQYF TGTGCCAGCAGCTTGTCCTGGCGGAACACAGATACGCAGTATTTT
TRBJ2-7 TRBD2 NA TRBV6-6 CASRKSGTTVYEQYF TGTGCCAGCAGGAAATCAGGGACTACCGTCTACGAGCAGTACTTC
TRBJ1-1 NA NA TRBV4-1 CASSLQSRDTEAFF TGCGCCAGCAGCCTTCAGAGCCGAGACACTGAAGCTTTCTTT
TRBJ1-2 NA NA TRBV19 CASSSREGFYGYTF TGTGCCAGTAGTTCTCGAGAAGGGTTCTATGGCTACACCTTC
TRBJ1-2 NA NA TRBV6-1 CASSEALGREPPGYTF TGTGCCAGCAGTGAAGCGCTGGGCAGGGAGCCCCCAGGCTACACCTTC
TRBJ1-5 NA NA TRBV30 CAWSDPIGLSNQPQHF TGTGCCTGGAGTGACCCCATAGGACTTAGCAATCAGCCCCAGCATTTT
TRBJ2-5 NA NA TRBV28 CASSLWGQRLAETQYF TGTGCCAGCAGTTTATGGGGACAAAGGCTGGCCGAGACCCAGTACTTC
TRBJ1-1 NA NA TRBV7-9 CASSLSSAEAFF TGTGCCAGCAGCTTATCGTCTGCTGAAGCTTTCTTT
TRBJ2-7 TRBD1 NA TRBV5-1 CASRGGTGLTYEQYF TGCGCCAGCAGGGGCGGGACAGGGCTTACCTACGAGCAGTACTTC
TRBJ2-7 TRBD2 NA TRBV11-2 CASSLFPSGSDEQYF TGTGCCAGCAGCTTATTCCCTAGCGGGAGCGACGAGCAGTACTTC
TRBJ2-7 NA once TRBV6-1 CASSEAEQYF TGTGCCAGCAGTGAAGCGGAGCAGTACTTC
TRBJ2-5 NA NA TRBV6-4 CASSLGSQYF TGTGCCAGCAGCCTCGGGTCCCAGTACTTC
TRBJ2-7 NA NA TRBV11-3 CASSLEASENFSYEQYF TGTGCCAGCAGCTTAGAAGCTAGCGAAAACTTTTCCTACGAGCAGTACTTC
TRBJ2-4 TRBD2 NA TRBV6-6 CASSFSGGVAKNIQYF TGTGCCAGCAGCTTTAGCGGGGGGGTAGCCAAAAACATTCAGTACTTC
TRBJ2-3 NA NA TRBV5-6 CASRSIGIDTQYF TGTGCCAGCAGGAGTATCGGGATAGATACGCAGTATTTT
TRBJ2-2 TRBD2 NA TRBV5-6 CASRRSSGGILNTGELFF TGTGCCAGCAGGAGGTCTAGCGGTGGGATCCTAAACACCGGGGAGCTGTTTTTT
TRBJ2-3 NA NA TRBV11-2 CASSLERQLSSEYF TGTGCCAGCAGCTTAGAGCGACAACTATCATCGGAGTATTTT
TRBJ2-1 NA NA TRBV9 CASSVSSATYNEQFF TGTGCCAGCAGCGTTTCTAGCGCCACCTACAATGAGCAGTTCTTC
TRBJ2-1 NA NA TRBV27 CASSLLGGPYNEQFF TGTGCCAGCAGTTTACTAGGAGGGCCCTACAATGAGCAGTTCTTC
TRBJ2-5 TRBD2 NA TRBV9 CASSVASGGTPQETQYF TGTGCCAGCAGCGTAGCTAGCGGGGGGACACCCCAAGAGACCCAGTACTTC
TRBJ2-3 NA NA TRBV11-2 CASSRAPQITDTQYF TGTGCCAGCAGCCGGGCCCCCCAGATCACAGATACGCAGTATTTT
TRBJ1-2 NA NA TRBV5-5 CASSLDRAYGYTF TGTGCCAGCAGCTTGGACAGGGCCTATGGCTACACCTTC
TRBJ1-1 NA NA TRBV6-6 CASSYGQGVMNTEAFF TGTGCCAGCAGCTACGGGCAGGGTGTTATGAACACTGAAGCTTTCTTT
TRBJ2-2 TRBD2 once TRBV2 CASTFLAGVFTGELFF TGTGCCAGCACATTCCTAGCGGGGGTTTTCACCGGGGAGCTGTTTTTT
TRBJ2-7 NA NA TRBV28 CASTPSSWGSSYEQYF TGTGCCAGCACCCCCAGCTCCTGGGGGTCCTCCTACGAGCAGTACTTC
TRBJ2-3 NA NA TRBV2 CASSNGGWQYF TGTGCCAGCAGTAATGGGGGTTGGCAGTATTTT
TRBJ2-3 NA NA TRBV6-6 CASRDTRGRVLDTQYF TGTGCCAGCAGAGATACCCGGGGAAGAGTTTTAGATACGCAGTATTTT
TRBJ2-2 NA once TRBV6-4 CASSPGRNTGELFF TGTGCCAGCAGCCCGGGACGGAACACCGGGGAGCTGTTTTTT
TRBJ2-3 NA NA TRBV11-2 CASSFGIYSTDTQYF TGTGCCAGCAGCTTTGGCATCTATAGCACAGATACGCAGTATTTT
TRBJ2-1 NA NA TRBV19 CASSIILAPYNEQFF TGTGCCAGTAGTATTATCCTAGCACCTTACAATGAGCAGTTCTTC
TRBJ2-5 TRBD2 once TRBV7-2 CASSRQSGLAQETQYF TGTGCCAGCAGCCGGCAATCGGGACTAGCTCAAGAGACCCAGTACTTC
TRBJ2-5 TRBD2 NA TRBV5-6 CASSLGGTKEETQYF TGTGCCAGCAGCTTGGGCGGGACTAAAGAAGAGACCCAGTACTTC
TRBJ1-4 NA NA TRBV30 CAWSPRGGFKLFF TGTGCCTGGAGCCCCCGGGGAGGATTTAAACTGTTTTTT
TRBJ1-1 NA NA TRBV7-6 CASSYFGEANTEAFF TGTGCCAGCAGCTATTTCGGGGAAGCGAACACTGAAGCTTTCTTT
TRBJ1-5 NA once TRBV28 CASVGSNQPQHF TGTGCCAGCGTGGGCAGTAATCAGCCCCAGCATTTT
TRBJ2-3 TRBD2 NA TRBV18 CASSPGREFDTQYF TGTGCCAGCTCACCGGGGCGGGAGTTCGATACGCAGTATTTT